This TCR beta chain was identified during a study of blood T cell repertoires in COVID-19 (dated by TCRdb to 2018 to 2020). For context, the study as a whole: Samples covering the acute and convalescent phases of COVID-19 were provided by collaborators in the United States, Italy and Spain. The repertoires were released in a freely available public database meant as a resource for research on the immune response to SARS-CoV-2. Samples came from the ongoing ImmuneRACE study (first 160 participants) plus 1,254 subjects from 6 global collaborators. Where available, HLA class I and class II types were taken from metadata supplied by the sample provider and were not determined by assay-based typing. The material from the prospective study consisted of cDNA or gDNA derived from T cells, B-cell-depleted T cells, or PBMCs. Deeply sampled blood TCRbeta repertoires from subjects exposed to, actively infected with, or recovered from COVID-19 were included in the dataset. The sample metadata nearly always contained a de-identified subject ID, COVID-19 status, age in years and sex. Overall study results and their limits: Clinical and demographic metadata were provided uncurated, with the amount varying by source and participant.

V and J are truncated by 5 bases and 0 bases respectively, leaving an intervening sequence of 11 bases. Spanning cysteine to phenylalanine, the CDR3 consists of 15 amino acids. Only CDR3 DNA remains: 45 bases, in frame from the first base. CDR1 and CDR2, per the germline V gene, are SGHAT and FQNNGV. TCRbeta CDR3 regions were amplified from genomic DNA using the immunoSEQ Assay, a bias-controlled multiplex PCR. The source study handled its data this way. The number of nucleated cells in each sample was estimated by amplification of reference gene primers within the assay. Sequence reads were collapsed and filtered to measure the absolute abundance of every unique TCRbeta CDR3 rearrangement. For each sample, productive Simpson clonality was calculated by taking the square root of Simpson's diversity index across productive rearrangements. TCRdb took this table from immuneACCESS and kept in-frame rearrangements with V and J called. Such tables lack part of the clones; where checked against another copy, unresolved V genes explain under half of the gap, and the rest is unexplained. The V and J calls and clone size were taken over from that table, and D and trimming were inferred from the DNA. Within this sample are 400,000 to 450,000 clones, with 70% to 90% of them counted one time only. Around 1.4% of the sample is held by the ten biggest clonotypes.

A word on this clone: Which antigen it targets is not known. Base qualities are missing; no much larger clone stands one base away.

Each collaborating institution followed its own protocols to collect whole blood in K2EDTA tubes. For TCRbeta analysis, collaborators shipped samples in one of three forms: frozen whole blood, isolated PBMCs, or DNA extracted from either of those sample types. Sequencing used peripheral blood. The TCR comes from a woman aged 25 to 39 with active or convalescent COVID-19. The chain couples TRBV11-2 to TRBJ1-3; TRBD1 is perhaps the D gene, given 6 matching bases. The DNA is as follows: TGTGCCAGCAGCCGAGGACAGTACTCTGGAAACACCATATATTTT. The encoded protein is CASSRGQYSGNTIYF.